This T cell receptor beta chain came from a study of blood T cell repertoires in COVID-19. The CDR3 runs 17 residues. V shed 3 bases, J shed 0 bases, and the junction held 9 bases outside the gene matches. Germline V lookup: CDR1 SGHDN, CDR2 FVKESK. Here immunoSEQ multiplex PCR was the method, and the copy in TCRdb shows in-frame clones only, minus some. The sample includes around 130,000 clones, 87% of them seen just once. Sequencing used peripheral blood. The chain uses TRBV14 and TRBJ1-1, with 8 bases identical to TRBD1. This TCR came from a woman in her fifties or sixties with acute or convalescent COVID-19. CDR3 amino acids: CASSHLGQGAMNTEAFF. DNA of the CDR3: TGTGCCAGCAGCCACCTCGGACAGGGCGCCATGAACACTGAAGCTTTCTTT.